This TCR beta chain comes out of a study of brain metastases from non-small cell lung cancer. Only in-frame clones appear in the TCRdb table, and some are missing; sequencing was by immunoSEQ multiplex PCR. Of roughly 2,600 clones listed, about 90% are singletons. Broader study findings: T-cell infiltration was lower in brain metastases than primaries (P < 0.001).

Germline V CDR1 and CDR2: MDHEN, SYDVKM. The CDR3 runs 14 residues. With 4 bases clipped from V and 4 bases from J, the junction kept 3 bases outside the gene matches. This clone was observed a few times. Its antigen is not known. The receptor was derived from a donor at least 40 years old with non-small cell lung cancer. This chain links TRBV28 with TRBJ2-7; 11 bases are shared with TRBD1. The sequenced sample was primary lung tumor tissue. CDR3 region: CASSWTGGSYEQYF. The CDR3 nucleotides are TGTGCCAGCAGTTGGACAGGGGGCTCGTACGAGCAGTACTTC.